The 5 T cell receptor beta chains given below trace back to one sample, sequenced in a study of T cell responses to AZD1222 COVID-19 vaccine. Clones were sequenced by immunoSEQ multiplex PCR, and TCRdb holds only the in-frame ones, with some missing. The sample includes over 130,000 clones, roughly 93% seen only once; the top ten take about a tenth. The material sequenced was peripheral blood, taken 28 days after the second AZD1222 dose. The receptors were sampled from an adult who received the AZD1222 COVID-19 vaccine.

This chain joins TRBV3-1 (or the pseudogene TRBV3-2) and TRBJ2-7, with TRBD2 matching 9 bases. Germline V gene data show CDR1 as LGHDT and CDR2 as YNNKEL (reference sequence). The trim removed 5 bases at V and 0 bases at J, leaving 5 bases unmatched. This CDR3 has 15 amino acids. CDR3 protein: CASSITSGYSYEQYF. The CDR3 DNA reads TGTGCCAGCAGCATAACTAGCGGGTACTCCTACGAGCAGTACTTC.

The chain couples TRBV19 to TRBJ2-7, with 7 bases aligning to TRBD1. CDR3 length: 16 amino acids. Germline values: CDR1 LNHDA, CDR2 SQIVND (reference sequence). Trimming cost V 5 bases and J 3 bases; bases outside gene matches: 13. CDR3 in amino acids: CASSAQGVVSDYEQYF. The CDR3 DNA reads TGTGCCAGTAGTGCCCAGGGGGTGGTGTCCGACTACGAGCAGTACTTC.

The gene calls are TRBV7-9 and TRBJ1-6; D unresolved. Germline values: CDR1 SEHNR, CDR2 FQNEAQ (reference sequence). Trimming took 5 bases from V and 9 from J, leaving 11 bases between them. The CDR3 loop spans 13 amino acids. This chain's CDR3 is CASSPQPGSPLHF. The CDR3 DNA is TGTGCCAGCAGCCCCCAGCCGGGTTCACCCCTCCACTTT.

The rearrangement uses TRBV19 and TRBJ2-1, with 10 bases fitting TRBD1. The germline V gene encodes CDR1 LNHDA and CDR2 SQIVND (reference sequence). Germline trimming cut 4 bases from V and 5 bases from J; bases unmatched to any gene: 8. This CDR3 has 16 amino acids. Here the CDR3 DNA reads TGTGCCAGTAGTACTAGACCCGGGACAGGGGACAATGAGCAGTTCTTC. It specifies CASSTRPGTGDNEQFF.

The chain is built from TRBV4-3 and TRBJ2-1; TRBD1 or TRBD2 may be the D gene (6 bases each). CDR1 and CDR2 (germline): LGHNA, YSLEER. Trimming pared 1 base from V and 7 bases from J, leaving 14 bases between. The CDR3 extends over 15 amino acids. CDR3 loop: CASSQGGASGNEQFF. The CDR3, as DNA: TGCGCCAGCAGCCAAGGGGGGGCTAGTGGAAATGAGCAGTTCTTC.